This paragraph reports one T cell receptor beta chain. The antigen is not known. This sample stems from a study of OX40 agonist ivuxolimab in advanced cancers. Points from the study as a whole: Clonal expansion was seen in CD4+ and CD8+ blood T cells by week 6 at 0.1 to 3.0 mg/kg. Compared with CD4+, CD8+ T cells on average had more expanded clones.

Sequencing was performed with immunoSEQ multiplex PCR; in TCRdb, only in-frame clones are kept and a portion is missing. The sample lists tens of thousands of clones, roughly 93% seen once, with 2.5% to 3.5% in the top ten. The sample in question was CD4+ or CD8+ T cells sorted from blood, obtained in a trial of the OX40 agonist ivuxolimab. This clonotype was obtained from an adult with an advanced solid tumor such as melanoma, head and neck, liver or kidney cancer.

CDR3 coding DNA: TGCGCCAGCGAGGACAATTTCTCGGGCACCGGGGAGCTGTTTTTT. Translating it yields CASEDNFSGTGELFF. V and J are TRBV5-1 and TRBJ2-2; D may be TRBD1 (5 bases). The CDR3 sequence is 15 residues long. Germline CDR1 SGHRS, CDR2 YFSETQ. The V gene lost 7 bases and the J gene lost 4 bases, with 17 bases spanning the gap.